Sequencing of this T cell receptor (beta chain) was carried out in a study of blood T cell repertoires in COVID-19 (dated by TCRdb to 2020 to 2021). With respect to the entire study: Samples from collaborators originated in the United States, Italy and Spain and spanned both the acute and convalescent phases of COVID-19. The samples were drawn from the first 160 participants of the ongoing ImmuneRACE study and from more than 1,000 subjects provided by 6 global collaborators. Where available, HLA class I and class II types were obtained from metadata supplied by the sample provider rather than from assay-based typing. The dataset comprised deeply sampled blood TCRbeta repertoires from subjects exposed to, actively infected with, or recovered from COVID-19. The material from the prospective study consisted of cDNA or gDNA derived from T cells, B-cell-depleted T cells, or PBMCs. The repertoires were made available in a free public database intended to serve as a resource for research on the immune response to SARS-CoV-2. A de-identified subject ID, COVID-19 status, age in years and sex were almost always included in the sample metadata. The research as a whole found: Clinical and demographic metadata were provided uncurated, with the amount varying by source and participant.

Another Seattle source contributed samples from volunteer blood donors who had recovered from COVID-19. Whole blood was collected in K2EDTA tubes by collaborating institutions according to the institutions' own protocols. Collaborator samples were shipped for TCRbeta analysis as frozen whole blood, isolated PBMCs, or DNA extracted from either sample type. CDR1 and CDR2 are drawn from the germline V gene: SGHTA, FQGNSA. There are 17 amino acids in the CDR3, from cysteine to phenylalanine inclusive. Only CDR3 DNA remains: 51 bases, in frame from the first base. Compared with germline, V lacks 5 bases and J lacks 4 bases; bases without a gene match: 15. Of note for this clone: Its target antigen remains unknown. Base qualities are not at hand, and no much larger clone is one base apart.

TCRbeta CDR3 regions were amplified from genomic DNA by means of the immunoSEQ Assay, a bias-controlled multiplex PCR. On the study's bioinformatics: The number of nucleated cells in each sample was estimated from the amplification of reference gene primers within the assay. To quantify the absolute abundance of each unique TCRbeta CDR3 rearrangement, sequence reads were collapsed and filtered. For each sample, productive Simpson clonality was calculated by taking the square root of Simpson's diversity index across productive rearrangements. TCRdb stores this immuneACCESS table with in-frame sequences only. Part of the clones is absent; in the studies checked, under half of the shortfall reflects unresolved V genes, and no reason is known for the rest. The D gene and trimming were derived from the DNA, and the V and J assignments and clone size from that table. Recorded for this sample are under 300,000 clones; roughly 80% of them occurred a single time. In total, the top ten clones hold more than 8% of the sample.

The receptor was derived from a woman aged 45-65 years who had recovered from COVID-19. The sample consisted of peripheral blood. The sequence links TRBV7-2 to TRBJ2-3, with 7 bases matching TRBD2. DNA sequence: TGTGCCAGCAGCCCATATACGGCGGGAGTACGCGCAGATACGCAGTATTTT. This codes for CASSPYTAGVRADTQYF.